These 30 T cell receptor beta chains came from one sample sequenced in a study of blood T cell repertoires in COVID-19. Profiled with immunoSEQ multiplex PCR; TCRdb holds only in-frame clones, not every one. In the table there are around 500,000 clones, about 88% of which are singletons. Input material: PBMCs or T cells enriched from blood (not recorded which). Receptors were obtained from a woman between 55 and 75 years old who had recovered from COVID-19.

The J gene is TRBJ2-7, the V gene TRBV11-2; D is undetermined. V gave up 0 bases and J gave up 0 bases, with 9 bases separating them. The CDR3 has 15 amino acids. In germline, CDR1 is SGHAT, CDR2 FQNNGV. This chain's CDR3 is CASSLDTRSSYEQYF. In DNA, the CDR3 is TGTGCCAGCAGCTTAGACACACGGAGCTCCTACGAGCAGTACTTC.

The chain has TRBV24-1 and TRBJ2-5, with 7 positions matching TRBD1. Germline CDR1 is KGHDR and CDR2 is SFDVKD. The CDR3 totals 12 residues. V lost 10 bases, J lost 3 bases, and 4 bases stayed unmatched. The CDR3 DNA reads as TGTGCCACTGGGACAGAGAAAGAGACCCAGTACTTC. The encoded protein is CATGTEKETQYF.

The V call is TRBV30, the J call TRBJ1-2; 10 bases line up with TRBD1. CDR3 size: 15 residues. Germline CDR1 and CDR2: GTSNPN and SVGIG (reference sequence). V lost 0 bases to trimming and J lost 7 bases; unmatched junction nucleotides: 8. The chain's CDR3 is CAWSVGDRGLVGYTF. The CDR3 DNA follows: TGTGCCTGGAGTGTTGGAGACAGGGGGCTCGTTGGCTACACCTTC. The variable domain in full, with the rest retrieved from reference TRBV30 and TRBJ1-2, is SQTIHQWPATLVQPVGSPLSLECTVEGTSNPNLYWYRQAAGRGLQLLFYSVGIGQISSEVPQNLSASRPQDRQFILSSKKLLLSDSGFYLCAWSVGDRGLVGYTFGSGTRLTVV.

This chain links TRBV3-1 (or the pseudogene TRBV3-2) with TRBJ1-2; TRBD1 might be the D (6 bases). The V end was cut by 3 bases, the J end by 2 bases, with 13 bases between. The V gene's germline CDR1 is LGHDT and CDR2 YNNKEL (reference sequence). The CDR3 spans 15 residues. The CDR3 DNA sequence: TGTGCCAGCAGCCATGCCTCCGGGACAAACTATGGCTACACCTTC. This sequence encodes CASSHASGTNYGYTF.

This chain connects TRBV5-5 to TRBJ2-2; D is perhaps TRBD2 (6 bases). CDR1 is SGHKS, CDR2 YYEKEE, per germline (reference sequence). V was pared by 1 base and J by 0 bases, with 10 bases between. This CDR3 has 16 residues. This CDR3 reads CASSLIGGANTGELFF. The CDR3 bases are TGTGCCAGCAGCTTGATCGGGGGAGCGAACACCGGGGAGCTGTTTTTT. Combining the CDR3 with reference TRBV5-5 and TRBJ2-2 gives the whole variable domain DAGVTQSPTHLIKTRGQQVTLRCSPISGHKSVSWYQQVLGQGPQFIFQYYEKEERGRGNFPDRFSARQFPNYSSELNVNALLLGDSALYLCASSLIGGANTGELFFGEGSRLTVL.

This chain's CDR3 is CASTRLAGAPYEQYF. The CDR3 region has the DNA TGTGCCAGCACTCGGTTGGCGGGGGCTCCATACGAGCAGTACTTC. This chain joins TRBV6-5 and TRBJ2-7, with a possible D match to TRBD2 (7 bases). Germline V gene sequence: CDR1 MNHEY, CDR2 SVGAGI. This CDR3 comprises 15 residues. The V and J ends lost 7 bases and 4 bases respectively, with 20 bases between them.

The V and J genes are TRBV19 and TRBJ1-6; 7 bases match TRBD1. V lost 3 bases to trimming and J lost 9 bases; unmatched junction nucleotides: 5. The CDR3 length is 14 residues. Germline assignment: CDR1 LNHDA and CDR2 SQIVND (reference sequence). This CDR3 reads CASSMGDRVSPLHF. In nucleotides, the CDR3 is TGTGCCAGTAGTATGGGTGACAGGGTTTCACCCCTCCACTTT.

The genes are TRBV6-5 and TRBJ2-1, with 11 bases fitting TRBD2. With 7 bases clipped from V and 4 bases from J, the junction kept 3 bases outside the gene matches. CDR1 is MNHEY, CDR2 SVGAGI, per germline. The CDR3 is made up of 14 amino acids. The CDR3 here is CASTRTSGYNEQFF. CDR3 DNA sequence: TGTGCCAGCACCCGGACTAGCGGGTACAATGAGCAGTTCTTC.

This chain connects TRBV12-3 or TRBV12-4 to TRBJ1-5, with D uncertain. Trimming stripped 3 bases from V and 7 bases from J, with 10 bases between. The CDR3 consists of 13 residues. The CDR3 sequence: CASSFRGRQPQHF. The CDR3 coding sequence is TGTGCCAGCAGTTTTCGGGGTAGGCAGCCCCAGCATTTT.

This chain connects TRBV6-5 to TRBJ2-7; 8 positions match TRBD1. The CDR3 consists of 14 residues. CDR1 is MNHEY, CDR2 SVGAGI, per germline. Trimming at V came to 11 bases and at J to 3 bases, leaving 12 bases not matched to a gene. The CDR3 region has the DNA TGTGCCGCAGCCCGGACAGGGCTCGTCTACGAGCAGTACGTC. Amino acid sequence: CAAARTGLVYEQYV.

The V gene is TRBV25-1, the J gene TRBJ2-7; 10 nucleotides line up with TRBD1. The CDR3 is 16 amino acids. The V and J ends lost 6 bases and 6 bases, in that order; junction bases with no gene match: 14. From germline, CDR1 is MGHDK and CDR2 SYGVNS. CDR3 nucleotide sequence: TGTGCCAGCAGACCCCCGGGACAGGGGTGGGTCGGCGAGCAGTACTTC. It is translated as CASRPPGQGWVGEQYF.

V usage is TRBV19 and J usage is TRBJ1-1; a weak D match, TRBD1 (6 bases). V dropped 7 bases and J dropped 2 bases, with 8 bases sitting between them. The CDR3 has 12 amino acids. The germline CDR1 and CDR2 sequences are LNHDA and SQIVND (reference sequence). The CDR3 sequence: CASTRGNTEAFF. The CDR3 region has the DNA TGTGCCAGTACCAGGGGAAACACTGAAGCTTTCTTT.

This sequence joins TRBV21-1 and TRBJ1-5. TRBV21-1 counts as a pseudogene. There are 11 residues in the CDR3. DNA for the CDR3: TGTGCCAGCAGGACCGGGGAGCCCCAGCATTTT. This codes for CASRTGEPQHF.

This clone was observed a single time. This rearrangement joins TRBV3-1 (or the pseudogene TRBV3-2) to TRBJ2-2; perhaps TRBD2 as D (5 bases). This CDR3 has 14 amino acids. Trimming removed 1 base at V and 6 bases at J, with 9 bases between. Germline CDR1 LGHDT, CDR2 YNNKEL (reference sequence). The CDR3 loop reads CASSQVAGAGELFF. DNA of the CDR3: TGTGCCAGCAGCCAAGTAGCCGGGGCCGGGGAGCTGTTTTTT.

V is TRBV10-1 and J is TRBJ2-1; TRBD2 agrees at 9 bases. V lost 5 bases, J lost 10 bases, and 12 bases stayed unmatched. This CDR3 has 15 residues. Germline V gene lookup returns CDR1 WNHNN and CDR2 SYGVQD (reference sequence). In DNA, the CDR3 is TGCGCCAGCAGTCGCCGGGCTAGCGGGGAGGGGGAGCAGTTCTTC. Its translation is CASSRRASGEGEQFF.

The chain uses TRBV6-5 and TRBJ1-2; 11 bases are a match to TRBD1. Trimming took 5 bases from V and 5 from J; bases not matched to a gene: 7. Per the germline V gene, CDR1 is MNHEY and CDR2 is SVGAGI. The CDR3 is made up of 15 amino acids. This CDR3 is CASSRSGTGGYGYTF. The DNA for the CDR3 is TGTGCCAGCAGTCGCTCCGGGACAGGGGGGTATGGCTACACCTTC.

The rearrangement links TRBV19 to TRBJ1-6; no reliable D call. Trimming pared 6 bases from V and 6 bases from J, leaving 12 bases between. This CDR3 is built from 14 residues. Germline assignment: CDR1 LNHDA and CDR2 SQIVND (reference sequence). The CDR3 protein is CASRRREANSPLHF. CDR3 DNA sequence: TGTGCCAGTAGAAGGAGGGAGGCTAATTCACCCCTCCACTTT.

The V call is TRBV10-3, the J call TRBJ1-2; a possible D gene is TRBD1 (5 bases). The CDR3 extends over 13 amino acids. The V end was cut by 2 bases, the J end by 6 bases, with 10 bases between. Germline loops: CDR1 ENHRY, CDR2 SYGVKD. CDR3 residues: CAISERQGDGYTF. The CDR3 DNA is TGTGCCATCAGTGAGAGGCAGGGCGATGGCTACACCTTC.

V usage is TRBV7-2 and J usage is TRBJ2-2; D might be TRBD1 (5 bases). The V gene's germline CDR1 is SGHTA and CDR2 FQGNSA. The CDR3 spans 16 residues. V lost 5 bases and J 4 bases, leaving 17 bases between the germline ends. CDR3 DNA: TGTGCCAGCAGCACGAGACAGACCTCGAGCACCGGGGAGCTGTTTTTT. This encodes CASSTRQTSSTGELFF.

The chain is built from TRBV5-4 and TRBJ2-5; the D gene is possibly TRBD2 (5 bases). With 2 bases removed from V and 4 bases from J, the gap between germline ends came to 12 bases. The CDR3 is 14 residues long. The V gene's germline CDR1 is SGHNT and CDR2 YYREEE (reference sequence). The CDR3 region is CASSFPSAGETQYF. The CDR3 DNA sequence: TGTGCCAGCAGCTTCCCGAGCGCGGGAGAGACCCAGTACTTC. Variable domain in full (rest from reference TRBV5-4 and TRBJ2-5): ETGVTQSPTHLIKTRGQQVTLRCSSQSGHNTVSWYQQALGQGPQFIFQYYREEENGRGNFPPRFSGLQFPNYSSELNVNALELDDSALYLCASSFPSAGETQYFGPGTRLLVL.

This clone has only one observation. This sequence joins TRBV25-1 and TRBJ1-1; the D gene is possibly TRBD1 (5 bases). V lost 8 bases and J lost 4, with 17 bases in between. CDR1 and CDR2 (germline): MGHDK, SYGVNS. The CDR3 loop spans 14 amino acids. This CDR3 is CASRGATVATEAFF. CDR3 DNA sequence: TGTGCCAGCCGTGGGGCAACAGTTGCCACTGAAGCTTTCTTT. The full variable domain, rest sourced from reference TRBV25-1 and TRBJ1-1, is EADIYQTPRYLVIGTGKKITLECSQTMGHDKMYWYQQDPGMELHLIHYSYGVNSTEKGDLSSESTVSRIRTEHFPLTLESARPSHTSQYLCASRGATVATEAFFGQGTRLTVV.

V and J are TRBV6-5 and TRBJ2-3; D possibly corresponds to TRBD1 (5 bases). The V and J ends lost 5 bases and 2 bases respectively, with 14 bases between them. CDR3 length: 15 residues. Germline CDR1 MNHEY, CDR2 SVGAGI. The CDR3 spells CASSKGNTYTDTQYF. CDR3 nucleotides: TGTGCCAGCAGTAAGGGGAACACCTACACAGATACGCAGTATTTT.

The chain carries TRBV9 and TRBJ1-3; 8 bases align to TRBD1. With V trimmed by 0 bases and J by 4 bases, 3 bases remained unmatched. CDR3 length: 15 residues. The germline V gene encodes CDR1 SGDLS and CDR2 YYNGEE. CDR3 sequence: CASSVEDRAGNTIYF. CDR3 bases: TGTGCCAGCAGCGTAGAGGACAGGGCGGGAAACACCATATATTTT. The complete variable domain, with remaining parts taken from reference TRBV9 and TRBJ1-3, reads DSGVTQTPKHLITATGQRVTLRCSPRSGDLSVYWYQQSLDQGLQFLIQYYNGEERAKGNILERFSAQQFPDLHSELNLSSLELGDSALYFCASSVEDRAGNTIYFGEGSWLTVV.

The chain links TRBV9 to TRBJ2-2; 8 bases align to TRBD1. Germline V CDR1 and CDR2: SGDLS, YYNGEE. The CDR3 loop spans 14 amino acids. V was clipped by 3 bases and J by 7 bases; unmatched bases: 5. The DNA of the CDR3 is TGTGCCAGCAGCGCCGACAGGGGTGGCGGGGAGCTGTTTTTT. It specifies CASSADRGGGELFF.

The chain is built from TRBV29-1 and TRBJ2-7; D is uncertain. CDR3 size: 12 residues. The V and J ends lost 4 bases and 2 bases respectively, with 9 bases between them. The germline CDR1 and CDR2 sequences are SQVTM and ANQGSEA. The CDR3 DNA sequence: TGCAGCGTTGGCAGGCAGACCTACGAGCAGTACTTC. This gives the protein CSVGRQTYEQYF.

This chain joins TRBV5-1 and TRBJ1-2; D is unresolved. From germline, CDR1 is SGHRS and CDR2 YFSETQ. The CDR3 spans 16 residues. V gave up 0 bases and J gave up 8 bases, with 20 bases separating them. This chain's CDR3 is CASSLVTVQDGRGYTF. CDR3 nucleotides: TGCGCCAGCAGCTTGGTTACAGTCCAGGATGGGAGAGGCTACACCTTC.

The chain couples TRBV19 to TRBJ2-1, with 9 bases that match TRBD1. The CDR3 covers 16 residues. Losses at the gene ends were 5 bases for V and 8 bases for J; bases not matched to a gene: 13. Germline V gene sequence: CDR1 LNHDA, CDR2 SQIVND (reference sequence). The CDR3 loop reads CASSQIIGTGRDEQFF. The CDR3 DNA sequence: TGTGCCAGTAGTCAGATTATTGGGACAGGGCGGGATGAGCAGTTCTTC.

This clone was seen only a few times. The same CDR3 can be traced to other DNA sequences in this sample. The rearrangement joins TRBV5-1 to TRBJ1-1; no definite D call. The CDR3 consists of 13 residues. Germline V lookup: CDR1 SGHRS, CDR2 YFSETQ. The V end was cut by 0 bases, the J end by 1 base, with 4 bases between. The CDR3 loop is CASSLGENTEAFF. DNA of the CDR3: TGCGCCAGCAGCTTGGGCGAGAACACTGAAGCTTTCTTT. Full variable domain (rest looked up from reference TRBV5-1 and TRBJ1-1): KAGVTQTPRYLIKTRGQQVTLSCSPISGHRSVSWYQQTPGQGLQFLFEYFSETQRNKGNFPGRFSGRQFSNSRSEMNVSTLELGDSALYLCASSLGENTEAFFGQGTRLTVV.

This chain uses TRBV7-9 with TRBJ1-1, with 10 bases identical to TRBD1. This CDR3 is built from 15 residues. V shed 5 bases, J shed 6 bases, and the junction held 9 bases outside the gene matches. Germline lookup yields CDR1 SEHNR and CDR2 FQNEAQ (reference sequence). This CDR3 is CASSPEGTGASEAFF. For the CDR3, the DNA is TGTGCCAGCAGCCCAGAGGGGACAGGGGCGTCTGAAGCTTTCTTT. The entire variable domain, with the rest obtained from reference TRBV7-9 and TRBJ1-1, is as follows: DTGVSQNPRHKITKRGQNVTFRCDPISEHNRLYWYRQTLGQGPEFLTYFQNEAQLEKSRLLSDRFSAERPKGSFSTLEIQRTEQGDSAMYLCASSPEGTGASEAFFGQGTRLTVV.

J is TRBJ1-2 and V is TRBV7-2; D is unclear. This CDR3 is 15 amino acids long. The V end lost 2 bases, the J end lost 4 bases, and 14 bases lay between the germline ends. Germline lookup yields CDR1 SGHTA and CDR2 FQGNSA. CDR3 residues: CASSLSPAAPYGYTF. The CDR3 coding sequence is TGTGCCAGCAGCTTATCTCCTGCGGCCCCCTATGGCTACACCTTC.